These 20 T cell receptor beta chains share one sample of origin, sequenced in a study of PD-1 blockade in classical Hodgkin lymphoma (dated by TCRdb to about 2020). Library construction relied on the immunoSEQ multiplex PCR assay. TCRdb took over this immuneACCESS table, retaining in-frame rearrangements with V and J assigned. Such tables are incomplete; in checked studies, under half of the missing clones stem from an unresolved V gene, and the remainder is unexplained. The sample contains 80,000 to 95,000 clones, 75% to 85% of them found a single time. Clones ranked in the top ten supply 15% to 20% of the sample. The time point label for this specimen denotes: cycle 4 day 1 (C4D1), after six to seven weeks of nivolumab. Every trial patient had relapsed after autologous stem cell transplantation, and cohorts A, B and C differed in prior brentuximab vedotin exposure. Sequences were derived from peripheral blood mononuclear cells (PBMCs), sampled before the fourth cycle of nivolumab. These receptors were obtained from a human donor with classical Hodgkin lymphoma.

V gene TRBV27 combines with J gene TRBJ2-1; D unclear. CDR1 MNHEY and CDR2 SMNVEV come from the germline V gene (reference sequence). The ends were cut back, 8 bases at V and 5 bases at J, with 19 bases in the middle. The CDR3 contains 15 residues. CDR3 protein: CASSAQRVWNNEQFF. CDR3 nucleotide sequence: TGTGCCAGCTCCGCCCAGCGCGTGTGGAACAATGAGCAGTTCTTC.

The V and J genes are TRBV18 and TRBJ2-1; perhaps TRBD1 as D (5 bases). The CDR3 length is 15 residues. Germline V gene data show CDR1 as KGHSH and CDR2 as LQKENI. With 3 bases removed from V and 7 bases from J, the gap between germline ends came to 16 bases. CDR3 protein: CASSPTGPVGNEQFF. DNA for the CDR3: TGTGCCAGCTCACCTACAGGACCGGTTGGGAATGAGCAGTTCTTC.

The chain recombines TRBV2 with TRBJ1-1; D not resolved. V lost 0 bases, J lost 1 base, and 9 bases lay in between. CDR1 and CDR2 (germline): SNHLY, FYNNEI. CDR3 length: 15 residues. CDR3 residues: CASSEAQVPNTEAFF. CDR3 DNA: TGTGCCAGCAGTGAAGCGCAGGTCCCGAACACTGAAGCTTTCTTT.

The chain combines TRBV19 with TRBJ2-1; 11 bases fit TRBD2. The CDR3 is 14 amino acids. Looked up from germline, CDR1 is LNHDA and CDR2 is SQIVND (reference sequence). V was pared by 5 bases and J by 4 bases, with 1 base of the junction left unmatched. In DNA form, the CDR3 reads TGTGCCAGTAGTGGGACTAGCGGATACAATGAGCAGTTCTTC. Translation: CASSGTSGYNEQFF. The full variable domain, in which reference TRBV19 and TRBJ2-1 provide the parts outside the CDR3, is DGGITQSPKYLFRKEGQNVTLSCEQNLNHDAMYWYRQDPGQGLRLIYYSQIVNDFQKGDIAEGYSVSREKKESFPLTVTSAQKNPTAFYLCASSGTSGYNEQFFGPGTRLTVL.

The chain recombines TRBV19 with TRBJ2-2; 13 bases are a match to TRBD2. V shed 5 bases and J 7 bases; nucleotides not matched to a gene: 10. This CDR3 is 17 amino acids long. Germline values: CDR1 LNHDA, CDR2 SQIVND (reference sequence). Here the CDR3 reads CASSSWTSGSRDGELFF. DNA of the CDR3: TGTGCCAGTAGTTCCTGGACTAGCGGGAGTAGGGACGGGGAGCTGTTTTTT.

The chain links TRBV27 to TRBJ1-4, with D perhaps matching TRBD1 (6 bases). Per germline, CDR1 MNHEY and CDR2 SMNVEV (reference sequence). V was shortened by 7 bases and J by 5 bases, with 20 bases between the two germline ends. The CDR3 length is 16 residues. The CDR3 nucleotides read TGTGCCAGCATGGAGGGGGGGCGGGGGAAAAATGAAAAACTGTTTTTT. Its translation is CASMEGGRGKNEKLFF.

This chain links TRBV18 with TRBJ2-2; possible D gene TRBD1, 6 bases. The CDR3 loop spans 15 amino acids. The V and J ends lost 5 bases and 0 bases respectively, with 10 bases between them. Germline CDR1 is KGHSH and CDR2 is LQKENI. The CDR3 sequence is CASSGQPPNTGELFF. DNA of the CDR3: TGTGCCAGCTCAGGACAGCCTCCGAACACCGGGGAGCTGTTTTTT.

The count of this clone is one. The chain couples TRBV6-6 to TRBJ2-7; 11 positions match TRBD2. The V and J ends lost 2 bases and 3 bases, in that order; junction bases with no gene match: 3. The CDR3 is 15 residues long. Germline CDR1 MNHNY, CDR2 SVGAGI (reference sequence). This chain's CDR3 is CASSYATSGDYEQYF. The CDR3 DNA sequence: TGTGCCAGCAGTTACGCGACTAGCGGGGACTACGAGCAGTACTTC.

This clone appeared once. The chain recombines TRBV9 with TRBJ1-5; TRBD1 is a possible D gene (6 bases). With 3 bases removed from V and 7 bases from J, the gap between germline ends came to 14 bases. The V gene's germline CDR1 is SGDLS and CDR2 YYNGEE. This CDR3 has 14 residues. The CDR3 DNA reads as TGTGCCAGCAGCGAAGGGGGGGCACGGCAGCCCCAGCATTTT. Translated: CASSEGGARQPQHF.

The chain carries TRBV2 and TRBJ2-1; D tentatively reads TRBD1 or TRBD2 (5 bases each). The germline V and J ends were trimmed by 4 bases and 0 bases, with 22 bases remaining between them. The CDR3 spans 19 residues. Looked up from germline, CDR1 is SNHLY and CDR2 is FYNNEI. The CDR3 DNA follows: TGTGCCAGCAGTGTTTTAGGGGCGGGCGGTACTAGCTCCTACAATGAGCAGTTCTTC. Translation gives CASSVLGAGGTSSYNEQFF.

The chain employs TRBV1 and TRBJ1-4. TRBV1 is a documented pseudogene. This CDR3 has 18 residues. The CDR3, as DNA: TGCACCAGCAGCCAAGATCGGTTAGCCCCCCGTCCTAATGAAAAACTGTTTTTT. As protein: CTSSQDRLAPRPNEKLFF.

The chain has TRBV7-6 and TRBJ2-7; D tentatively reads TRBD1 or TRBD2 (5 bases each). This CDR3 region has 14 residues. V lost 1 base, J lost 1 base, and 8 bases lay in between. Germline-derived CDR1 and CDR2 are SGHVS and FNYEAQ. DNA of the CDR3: TGTGCCAGCAGCTTAGGCGAGGGGTCCTACGAGCAGTACTTC. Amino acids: CASSLGEGSYEQYF.

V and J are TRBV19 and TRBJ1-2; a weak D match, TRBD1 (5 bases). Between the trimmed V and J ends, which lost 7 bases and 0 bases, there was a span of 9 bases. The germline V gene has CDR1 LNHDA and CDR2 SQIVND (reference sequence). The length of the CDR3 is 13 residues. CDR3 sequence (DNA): TGTGCCAGTAATACGGGGGCTAACTATGGCTACACCTTC. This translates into CASNTGANYGYTF.

The CDR3 spells CAISRNTGELFF. The DNA of the CDR3 is TGTGCCATCAGTCGAAACACCGGGGAGCTGTTTTTT. The chain joins TRBV10-3 to TRBJ2-2; D is unresolved. V gave up 5 bases and J gave up 2 bases, with 3 bases separating them. CDR3 length equals 12 residues. The germline gives CDR1 ENHRY, CDR2 SYGVKD.

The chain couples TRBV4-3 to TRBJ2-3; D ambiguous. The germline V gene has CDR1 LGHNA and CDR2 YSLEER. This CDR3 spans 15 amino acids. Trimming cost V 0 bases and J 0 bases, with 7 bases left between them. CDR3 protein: CASSQEGLSTDTQYF. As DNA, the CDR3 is TGCGCCAGCAGCCAAGAGGGCCTAAGCACAGATACGCAGTATTTT.

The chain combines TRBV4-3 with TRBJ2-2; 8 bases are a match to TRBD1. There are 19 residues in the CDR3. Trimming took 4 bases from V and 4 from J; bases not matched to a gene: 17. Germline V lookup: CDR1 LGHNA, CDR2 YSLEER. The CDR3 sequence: CASSRHAGAGGLRTGELFF. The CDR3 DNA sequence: TGCGCCAGCAGCCGCCATGCGGGTGCAGGGGGCCTTCGCACCGGGGAGCTGTTTTTT.

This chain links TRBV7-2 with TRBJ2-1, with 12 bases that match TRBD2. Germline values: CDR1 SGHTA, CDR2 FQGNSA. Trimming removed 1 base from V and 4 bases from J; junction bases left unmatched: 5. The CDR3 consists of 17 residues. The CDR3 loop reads CASSLGGLAGKYNEQFF. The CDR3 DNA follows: TGTGCCAGCAGCTTAGGAGGACTAGCGGGGAAATACAATGAGCAGTTCTTC.

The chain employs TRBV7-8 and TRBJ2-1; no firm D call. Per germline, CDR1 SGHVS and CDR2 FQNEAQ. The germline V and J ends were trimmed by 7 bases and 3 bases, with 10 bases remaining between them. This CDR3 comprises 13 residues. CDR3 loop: CASNADIYNEQFF. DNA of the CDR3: TGTGCCAGCAACGCGGATATCTACAATGAGCAGTTCTTC.

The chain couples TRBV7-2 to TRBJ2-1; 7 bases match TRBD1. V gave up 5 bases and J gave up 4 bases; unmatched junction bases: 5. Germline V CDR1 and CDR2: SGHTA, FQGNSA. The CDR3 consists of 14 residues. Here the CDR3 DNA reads TGTGCCAGCAGCCGAGGGGGCAATTACAATGAGCAGTTCTTC. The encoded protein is CASSRGGNYNEQFF. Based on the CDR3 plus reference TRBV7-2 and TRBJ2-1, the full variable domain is GAGVSQSPSNKVTEKGKDVELRCDPISGHTALYWYRQSLGQGLEFLIYFQGNSAPDKSGLPSDRFSAERTGGSVSTLTIQRTQQEDSAVYLCASSRGGNYNEQFFGPGTRLTVL.

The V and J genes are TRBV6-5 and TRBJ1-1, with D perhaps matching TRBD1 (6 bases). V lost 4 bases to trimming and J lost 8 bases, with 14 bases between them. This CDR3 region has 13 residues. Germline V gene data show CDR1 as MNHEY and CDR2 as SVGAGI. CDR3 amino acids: CASSFRVTGEAFF. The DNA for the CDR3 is TGTGCCAGCAGTTTCCGAGTCACAGGGGAAGCTTTCTTT.